Each of the 26 T cell receptor beta chains below was sequenced from the same sample in a study of shared clonotypes between healthy human individuals. CD45RO-negative, CCR7-selected cells formed the naive CD8 fraction, which excluded terminally differentiated effector memory CD45RA+ cells. Clones were sequenced by immunoSEQ multiplex PCR, and TCRdb holds only the in-frame ones, with some missing. The table lists about 2.1 million clones, around 93% of them singletons. The sample consisted of naive CD8+ T cells from PBMCs. The receptor source for this set is a man between 18 and 29 years old in good health. Some clones in this sample may be carry-over from other donors' samples.

The rearrangement uses TRBV7-9 and TRBJ2-5; TRBD2 aligns across 8 bases. Germline V lookup: CDR1 SEHNR, CDR2 FQNEAQ (reference sequence). This CDR3 region has 14 residues. Trimming removed 4 bases from V and 2 bases from J; junction bases left unmatched: 3. The CDR3: CASSSTSGQETQYF. The CDR3 DNA is TGTGCCAGCAGCTCTACTAGCGGTCAAGAGACCCAGTACTTC.

This rearrangement joins TRBV9 to TRBJ2-1; TRBD1 agrees at 10 bases. The germline V gene encodes CDR1 SGDLS and CDR2 YYNGEE. This CDR3 is built from 15 residues. Losses at the gene ends were 0 bases for V and 5 bases for J; bases not matched to a gene: 2. The CDR3 coding sequence is TGTGCCAGCAGCGTAGGAGGACAGGGGGACAATGAGCAGTTCTTC. As protein: CASSVGGQGDNEQFF.

This clone was picked up one time. Other DNA sequences in this specimen translate into the identical CDR3. This chain links TRBV9 with TRBJ2-2; 7 bases are a match to TRBD1. The CDR3 has 13 residues. V lost 3 bases, J lost 7 bases, and 3 bases stayed unmatched. In germline, CDR1 is SGDLS, CDR2 YYNGEE. The CDR3 DNA is TGTGCCAGCAGCGCGACAGGGAGCGGGGAGCTGTTTTTT. The encoded protein is CASSATGSGELFF.

This clone occurred once. V usage is TRBV28 and J usage is TRBJ2-7; D unclear. CDR3 size: 14 residues. Trimming removed 3 bases at V and 5 bases at J, with 14 bases between. CDR1 and CDR2 from the germline V gene are MDHEN and SYDVKM. CDR3 sequence: CASSLWGRYHEQYF. DNA of the CDR3: TGTGCCAGCAGTTTGTGGGGTCGGTACCACGAGCAGTACTTC.

The CDR3 DNA follows: TGTGCCAGTAGTATAAGCGGATATGAGCAGTTCTTC. It specifies CASSISGYEQFF. V and J are TRBV19 and TRBJ2-1, with D maybe TRBD2 (5 bases). From germline, CDR1 is LNHDA and CDR2 SQIVND (reference sequence). Trimming stripped 2 bases from V and 8 bases from J, with 7 bases between. This CDR3 is 12 amino acids long.

Concerning this clone itself: The same CDR3 can be traced to other DNA sequences in this sample. The chain recombines TRBV6-5 with TRBJ1-2; tentatively, D is TRBD1 (5 bases). V lost 0 bases to trimming and J lost 2 bases, with 7 bases between them. The germline V gene encodes CDR1 MNHEY and CDR2 SVGAGI. This CDR3 is built from 14 residues. The CDR3 here is CASSYSAGNYGYTF. The CDR3 DNA is TGTGCCAGCAGTTACTCGGCAGGGAACTATGGCTACACCTTC.

The CDR3 is CASSQGVAGKRYNEQFF. CDR3 bases: TGTGCCAGCAGCCAAGGGGTGGCGGGAAAAAGGTACAATGAGCAGTTCTTC. The rearrangement links TRBV4-2 to TRBJ2-1; weak D call: TRBD2 (6 bases). Germline loops: CDR1 LGHNA, CDR2 YNFKEQ. The CDR3 loop spans 17 amino acids. Trimming stripped 1 base from V and 4 bases from J, with 17 bases between.

The CDR3, as DNA: TGTGCCATCAGTGCGGGACGGGAATACGAGCAGTACTTC. Translation gives CAISAGREYEQYF. The genes are TRBV10-3 and TRBJ2-7; D may be TRBD1 or TRBD2 (5 bases each). Between the trimmed V and J ends, which lost 4 bases and 4 bases, there was a span of 11 bases. The length of the CDR3 is 13 residues. CDR1 is ENHRY and CDR2 is SYGVKD in the germline V gene.

As to this clone: Different DNA sequences within this sample yield the same CDR3. The chain recombines TRBV5-6 with TRBJ2-3; possible D gene TRBD2, 5 bases. The CDR3 extends over 12 amino acids. The V end was cut by 4 bases, the J end by 6 bases, with 9 bases between. The V gene's germline CDR1 is SGHDT and CDR2 YYEEEE. The CDR3 is CASSLASDTQYF. The CDR3 DNA follows: TGTGCCAGCAGCCTAGCATCCGATACGCAGTATTTT.

This rearrangement joins TRBV5-1 to TRBJ2-5; D might be TRBD1 (5 bases). The J call is doubtful: the DNA matches TRBJ2-7 better. Germline CDR1 reads SGHRS; CDR2 reads YFSETQ. This CDR3 is 12 amino acids long. The CDR3 bases are TGCGCCAGCAGCCCGACAGACTACGAGCAGTACTTC. This encodes CASSPTDYEQYF.

This rearrangement joins TRBV27 to TRBJ2-7; 7 nucleotides match TRBD2. CDR1 MNHEY and CDR2 SMNVEV come from the germline V gene (reference sequence). V lost 5 bases to trimming and J lost 5 bases; unmatched junction nucleotides: 9. This CDR3 spans 14 amino acids. CDR3 sequence reads: CASSPGLKSHEQYF. The CDR3 nucleotides read TGTGCCAGCAGTCCGGGACTAAAGAGCCACGAGCAGTACTTC.

J is TRBJ2-1 and V is TRBV4-3; TRBD2 agrees at 10 bases. The length of the CDR3 is 16 residues. Germline V lookup: CDR1 LGHNA, CDR2 YSLEER. Losses at the gene ends were 1 base for V and 4 bases for J; bases not matched to a gene: 4. The CDR3 sequence is CASSQAWGLAYNEQFF. The CDR3 DNA is TGCGCCAGCAGCCAAGCCTGGGGACTAGCGTACAATGAGCAGTTCTTC.

The chain links TRBV19 to TRBJ2-1; TRBD2 matches at 8 bases. This CDR3 is built from 14 residues. Germline lookup yields CDR1 LNHDA and CDR2 SQIVND (reference sequence). With 1 base clipped from V and 6 bases from J, the junction kept 2 bases outside the gene matches. CDR3 nucleotides: TGTGCCAGTAGTATAGTTGGACTAGCCAATGAGCAGTTCTTC. It encodes CASSIVGLANEQFF. Supplemented by reference TRBV19 and TRBJ2-1, the full variable domain reads DGGITQSPKYLFRKEGQNVTLSCEQNLNHDAMYWYRQDPGQGLRLIYYSQIVNDFQKGDIAEGYSVSREKKESFPLTVTSAQKNPTAFYLCASSIVGLANEQFFGPGTRLTVL.

The chain has TRBV13 and TRBJ2-5; the match to TRBD2 covers 7 bases. The ends lost 4 bases at V and 5 bases at J; junction bases unmatched: 16. The CDR3 contains 17 residues. CDR1 and CDR2 from the germline V gene are PRHDT and FYEKMQ (reference sequence). Here the CDR3 reads CASSSPSLSGGEETQYF. CDR3 nucleotide sequence: TGTGCCAGCAGCTCACCTTCCCTATCGGGAGGAGAGGAGACCCAGTACTTC.

This clone was observed a single time. The rearrangement links TRBV27 to TRBJ2-7, with 8 positions matching TRBD1. CDR1 MNHEY and CDR2 SMNVEV come from the germline V gene (reference sequence). The V segment lost 6 bases and the J segment 0 bases; nucleotides outside the gene matches: 4. CDR3 size: 14 residues. This CDR3 is CASRPGQASYEQYF. CDR3 nucleotides: TGTGCCAGCAGGCCGGGACAGGCCTCCTACGAGCAGTACTTC.

V gene TRBV10-3 combines with J gene TRBJ2-2; D gene ambiguous. CDR1 is ENHRY and CDR2 is SYGVKD in the germline V gene. This CDR3 spans 15 amino acids. Trimming took 7 bases from V and 2 from J, leaving 14 bases between them. As DNA, the CDR3 is TGTGCCATCAATAAGGGCCCTCCCAACACCGGGGAGCTGTTTTTT. Protein sequence: CAINKGPPNTGELFF.

The CDR3 bases are TGTGCCAGCAGCTTTCCTCGGTCGGGAAACTCCTACGAGCAGTACTTC. Protein sequence: CASSFPRSGNSYEQYF. The J gene is TRBJ2-7, the V gene TRBV7-8, with D possibly being TRBD2 (5 bases). V lost 3 bases and J 0 bases, leaving 15 bases between the germline ends. CDR1 is SGHVS, CDR2 FQNEAQ, per germline. The length of the CDR3 is 16 residues.

The chain is built from TRBV27 and TRBJ2-7, with 7 bases lining up with TRBD2. V gave up 9 bases and J gave up 2 bases; unmatched junction bases: 7. The CDR3 is 13 amino acids. Germline V CDR1 and CDR2: MNHEY, SMNVEV (reference sequence). The CDR3 spells CASSAGSTYEQYF. CDR3 in DNA: TGTGCCAGTTCAGCGGGATCGACCTACGAGCAGTACTTC.

CDR3 coding DNA: TGTGCCAGCAGTTTACTTAGCGGGAGGGTAGCCGGGGAGCTGTTTTTT. Encoded protein: CASSLLSGRVAGELFF. The chain employs TRBV28 and TRBJ2-2, with TRBD2 matching 11 bases. From germline, CDR1 is MDHEN and CDR2 SYDVKM. This CDR3 has 16 amino acids. Trimming removed 2 bases from V and 6 bases from J; junction bases left unmatched: 5.

The V gene is TRBV7-6, the J gene TRBJ2-2; 9 positions match TRBD2. The CDR3 consists of 16 residues. V gave up 5 bases and J gave up 1 base; unmatched junction bases: 5. CDR1 and CDR2 (germline): SGHVS, FNYEAQ. CDR3 nucleotide sequence: TGTGCCAGCAGCCCAATGACTAGCGGGAACACCGGGGAGCTGTTTTTT. Translated: CASSPMTSGNTGELFF.

This chain uses TRBV7-9 with TRBJ2-3; 10 bases are shared with TRBD2. This CDR3 has 15 residues. Germline CDR1 SEHNR, CDR2 FQNEAQ (reference sequence). With 5 bases clipped from V and 6 bases from J, the junction kept 8 bases outside the gene matches. The chain's CDR3 is CASSLTSGIIDTQYF. CDR3 sequence (DNA): TGTGCCAGCAGCCTCACTAGCGGGATTATCGATACGCAGTATTTT.

The rearrangement links TRBV9 to TRBJ2-5; 11 nucleotides align to TRBD2. Trimming cost V 4 bases and J 4 bases; bases outside gene matches: 6. The CDR3 loop spans 15 amino acids. CDR1 SGDLS and CDR2 YYNGEE come from the germline V gene. The CDR3 reads CASSQPSGGSETQYF. The CDR3 DNA is TGTGCCAGCAGCCAACCTAGCGGGGGGTCAGAGACCCAGTACTTC.

The chain recombines TRBV4-2 with TRBJ2-1; TRBD2 matches at 11 bases. Germline V CDR1 and CDR2: LGHNA, YNFKEQ. After removal of 1 base from V and 2 bases from J, the junction contained 1 base not matched to a gene. This CDR3 region has 16 residues. In nucleotides, the CDR3 is TGTGCCAGCAGCCAAGTACTAGCGGGAGCCTACAATGAGCAGTTCTTC. Its translation: CASSQVLAGAYNEQFF.

The chain recombines TRBV15 with TRBJ2-5; D gene unclear. V was cut by 8 bases and J by 0 bases, with 4 bases left in between. Germline values: CDR1 LNHNV, CDR2 YYDKDF (reference sequence). The CDR3 totals 11 residues. The CDR3 DNA reads TGTGCCACCCTTAACCAAGAGACCCAGTACTTC. It specifies CATLNQETQYF.

The chain links TRBV5-3 to TRBJ2-5, with unresolved D. TRBV5-3 is an ORF, with its function uncertain. This CDR3 spans 12 amino acids. V lost 0 bases, J lost 4 bases, and 4 bases lay in between. In DNA, the CDR3 is TGTGCCAGAAGCTTGGTAGGAGAGACCCAGTACTTC. Translating gives CARSLVGETQYF.

The gene calls are TRBV5-4 and TRBJ1-3; TRBD1 is a possible D gene (5 bases). V lost 2 bases and J 3 bases, leaving 9 bases between the germline ends. This CDR3 is built from 14 residues. Per germline, CDR1 SGHNT and CDR2 YYREEE (reference sequence). The CDR3 DNA is TGTGCCAGCAGCTTCACAGGTCTTGGAAACACCATATATTTT. Its protein product is CASSFTGLGNTIYF. The variable domain in full, with the rest retrieved from reference TRBV5-4 and TRBJ1-3, is ETGVTQSPTHLIKTRGQQVTLRCSSQSGHNTVSWYQQALGQGPQFIFQYYREEENGRGNFPPRFSGLQFPNYSSELNVNALELDDSALYLCASSFTGLGNTIYFGEGSWLTVV.